The 25 T cell receptor beta chains listed next were all sequenced from one sample in a study of T cell responses to AZD1222 COVID-19 vaccine. Produced via immunoSEQ multiplex PCR; TCRdb's table is partial and in-frame only. There are approximately 160,000 clones in the sample; more than 85% occur only once, and 0.9% lies in the top ten. The material was peripheral blood, obtained on day 0 of AZD1222 vaccination. These TCRs come from an adult in good health.

The chain joins TRBV10-3 to TRBJ1-1; the D is unclear. The ends were cut back, 10 bases at V and 2 bases at J, with 14 bases in the middle. The CDR3 sequence is 13 residues long. Germline V gene data show CDR1 as ENHRY and CDR2 as SYGVKD. The CDR3 reads CATHRGVNTEAFF. DNA for the CDR3: TGTGCCACCCACCGTGGGGTAAACACTGAAGCTTTCTTT.

V and J are TRBV20-1 and TRBJ1-5, with 7 bases identical to TRBD1. After removal of 3 bases from V and 2 bases from J, the junction contained 7 bases not matched to a gene. The CDR3 covers 15 residues. Germline assignment: CDR1 DFQATT and CDR2 SNEGSKA (reference sequence). This CDR3 is CSASNRDSRNQPQHF. CDR3 bases: TGCAGTGCTAGTAACCGGGACAGCCGCAATCAGCCCCAGCATTTT.

V gene TRBV5-1 combines with J gene TRBJ1-2, with 8 bases identical to TRBD1. The CDR3 sequence is 13 residues long. The ends lost 4 bases at V and 6 bases at J; junction bases unmatched: 5. Germline V gene sequence: CDR1 SGHRS, CDR2 YFSETQ. CDR3 loop: CASSPATGDGYTF. The DNA of the CDR3 is TGCGCCAGCAGCCCGGCGACAGGGGATGGCTACACCTTC. Full variable domain (remainder filled in from reference TRBV5-1 and TRBJ1-2): KAGVTQTPRYLIKTRGQQVTLSCSPISGHRSVSWYQQTPGQGLQFLFEYFSETQRNKGNFPGRFSGRQFSNSRSEMNVSTLELGDSALYLCASSPATGDGYTFGSGTRLTVV.

V is TRBV7-9 and J is TRBJ1-1; 9 nucleotides align to TRBD1. Germline loops: CDR1 SEHNR, CDR2 FQNEAQ (reference sequence). J was trimmed by 1 base and V by 1 base; bases with no gene match: 13. CDR3 size: 19 residues. CDR3 coding DNA: TGTGCCAGCAGCTTAGGGCTACGCACAGGGGGCGTCGGGAACACTGAAGCTTTCTTT. The encoded protein is CASSLGLRTGGVGNTEAFF.

The J gene is TRBJ2-7, the V gene TRBV7-8; 9 positions match TRBD1. The CDR3 loop spans 16 amino acids. Per germline, CDR1 SGHVS and CDR2 FQNEAQ. V trimming: 5 bases; J trimming: 4 bases; junction bases outside the gene matches: 12. In nucleotides, the CDR3 is TGTGCCAGCAGCCCCCTGCCGGGACAGGGACAATACGAGCAGTACTTC. Its translation: CASSPLPGQGQYEQYF.

The chain uses TRBV7-2 and TRBJ2-1, with a possible D match to TRBD1 (5 bases). V was pared by 5 bases and J by 1 base, with 18 bases between. The CDR3 covers 17 residues. Germline CDR1 is SGHTA and CDR2 is FQGNSA. CDR3: CASSRRDLRVSYNEQFF. In DNA, the CDR3 is TGTGCCAGCAGCCGCAGGGATCTTAGGGTATCCTACAATGAGCAGTTCTTC.

The chain joins TRBV9 to TRBJ1-6; D unresolved. The CDR3 is 15 amino acids. Per germline, CDR1 SGDLS and CDR2 YYNGEE. The V gene lost 4 bases and the J gene lost 0 bases, with 8 bases spanning the gap. The CDR3 protein is CASSTSSSYNSPLHF. The CDR3 DNA reads TGTGCCAGCAGCACAAGCAGCTCCTATAATTCACCCCTCCACTTT.

The V gene is TRBV3-1 (or the pseudogene TRBV3-2), the J gene TRBJ1-2; TRBD1 matches 11 bases. The CDR3 runs 13 residues. With 4 bases clipped from V and 7 bases from J, the junction kept 2 bases outside the gene matches. Germline V gene lookup returns CDR1 LGHDT and CDR2 YNNKEL (reference sequence). The CDR3 reads CASSRTGGGGYTF. As DNA, the CDR3 is TGTGCCAGCAGCCGGACAGGGGGCGGTGGCTACACCTTC.

The V gene is TRBV5-4, the J gene TRBJ1-2; 7 nucleotides match TRBD1. The CDR3 length is 14 residues. V lost 2 bases, J lost 8 bases, and 9 bases stayed unmatched. CDR1 SGHNT and CDR2 YYREEE come from the germline V gene (reference sequence). CDR3 amino acids: CASSFLGGGFGYTF. The CDR3 DNA reads as TGTGCCAGCAGCTTCTTAGGGGGCGGTTTCGGCTACACCTTC.

The chain carries TRBV19 and TRBJ2-7; D is unclear. This CDR3 is built from 14 residues. Germline V lookup: CDR1 LNHDA, CDR2 SQIVND (reference sequence). Trimming stripped 3 bases from V and 3 bases from J, with 12 bases between. CDR3 nucleotide sequence: TGTGCCAGTAGTATCGCGGCGTTGGGCTACGAGCAGTACTTC. Protein sequence: CASSIAALGYEQYF.

The rearrangement joins TRBV30 to TRBJ2-2; TRBD1 matches 7 bases. Germline CDR1 reads GTSNPN; CDR2 reads SVGIG (reference sequence). J gave up 2 bases and V 1 base, and 7 bases lay outside the gene matches. The CDR3 consists of 16 residues. CDR3: CAWSEWQGDNTGELFF. The CDR3 nucleotides read TGTGCCTGGAGTGAGTGGCAGGGGGATAACACCGGGGAGCTGTTTTTT.

This clone has just one count. The chain couples TRBV11-2 to TRBJ2-5, with 9 bases identical to TRBD1. Germline loops: CDR1 SGHAT, CDR2 FQNNGV. This CDR3 is built from 16 residues. V shed 3 bases and J 2 bases; nucleotides not matched to a gene: 7. CDR3 region: CASSFLGTGYQETQYF. The CDR3 bases are TGTGCCAGCAGCTTCCTCGGGACAGGGTATCAAGAGACCCAGTACTTC.

This clone appeared once. J is TRBJ1-1 and V is TRBV7-9; 8 bases map to TRBD1. The germline CDR1 and CDR2 sequences are SEHNR and FQNEAQ (reference sequence). The CDR3 totals 15 residues. The V and J ends lost 5 bases and 0 bases, in that order; junction bases with no gene match: 5. The CDR3 loop reads CASSVLGQVNTEAFF. CDR3 nucleotides: TGTGCCAGCAGCGTCCTGGGACAGGTGAACACTGAAGCTTTCTTT.

This clone was counted a single time. This chain links TRBV3-1 (or the pseudogene TRBV3-2) with TRBJ2-5; perhaps TRBD2 as D (5 bases). The CDR3 runs to 12 residues. Trimming left V 3 bases short and J 3 bases short, with 5 bases between. Per the germline V gene, CDR1 is LGHDT and CDR2 is YNNKEL (reference sequence). CDR3 loop: CASSHGEETQYF. The CDR3 DNA reads TGTGCCAGCAGCCACGGGGAAGAGACCCAGTACTTC.

J is TRBJ2-3 and V is TRBV7-9; D may match TRBD1 or TRBD2 (5 bases each). Per germline, CDR1 SEHNR and CDR2 FQNEAQ (reference sequence). V was clipped by 2 bases and J by 7 bases, with 10 bases between them. This CDR3 is built from 13 residues. As DNA, the CDR3 is TGTGCCAGCAGCTTACTAGGGACGCATACGCAGTATTTT. This translates into CASSLLGTHTQYF.

The chain joins TRBV2 to TRBJ1-3; no firm D call. The CDR3 totals 15 residues. Germline V lookup: CDR1 SNHLY, CDR2 FYNNEI. The V and J ends lost 5 bases and 2 bases respectively, with 13 bases between them. The CDR3 sequence is CASSFRSLAGNTIYF. CDR3 bases: TGTGCCAGCAGTTTCAGAAGCCTTGCTGGAAACACCATATATTTT.

The chain combines TRBV4-1 with TRBJ1-5, with D hard to call. Germline V lookup: CDR1 MGHRA, CDR2 YSYEKL. The V end was cut by 1 base, the J end by 2 bases, with 9 bases between. The CDR3 consists of 15 residues. The CDR3 here is CASSQGRQGNQPQHF. CDR3 DNA: TGCGCCAGCAGCCAAGGGAGGCAGGGCAATCAGCCCCAGCATTTT.

Points on this clone: The same CDR3 also results from other DNA sequences found in this sample. V and J are TRBV30 and TRBJ1-5, with D hard to call. This CDR3 is 14 amino acids long. V was pared by 1 base and J by 0 bases, with 7 bases between. CDR1 is GTSNPN, CDR2 SVGIG, per germline (reference sequence). As DNA, the CDR3 is TGTGCCTGGAGTGGCGCCGTTAGCAATCAGCCCCAGCATTTT. As protein: CAWSGAVSNQPQHF.

The genes are TRBV15 and TRBJ1-2; TRBD1 matches 7 bases. CDR3 length equals 13 residues. Looked up from germline, CDR1 is LNHNV and CDR2 is YYDKDF (reference sequence). Germline trimming cut 0 bases from V and 10 bases from J; bases unmatched to any gene: 5. The CDR3 DNA reads as TGTGCCACCAGCAGAGATGACAGGGTTCCCTACACCTTC. Translated: CATSRDDRVPYTF.

The rearrangement links TRBV19 to TRBJ2-7, with TRBD1 matching 10 bases. V lost 0 bases, J lost 0 bases, and 2 bases stayed unmatched. The CDR3 is made up of 16 amino acids. Germline CDR1 and CDR2: LNHDA and SQIVND (reference sequence). CDR3 amino acids: CASSIEGTGVSYEQYF. DNA for the CDR3: TGTGCCAGTAGTATAGAAGGGACAGGGGTCTCCTACGAGCAGTACTTC.

This chain joins TRBV5-1 and TRBJ1-1; D is unresolved. This CDR3 is 13 amino acids long. The ends were cut back, 2 bases at V and 3 bases at J, with 8 bases in the middle. The germline CDR1 and CDR2 sequences are SGHRS and YFSETQ. CDR3 coding DNA: TGCGCCAGCAGCTTTTCGGGATACACTGAAGCTTTCTTT. Amino acids: CASSFSGYTEAFF.

The V gene is TRBV7-9, the J gene TRBJ2-5; a possible D gene is TRBD1 (6 bases). The CDR3 extends over 16 amino acids. The germline V and J ends were trimmed by 5 bases and 4 bases, with 20 bases remaining between them. CDR1 is SEHNR, CDR2 FQNEAQ, per germline (reference sequence). CDR3 sequence: CASSGTQDSHRETQYF. CDR3 nucleotides: TGTGCCAGCAGCGGAACCCAGGACAGCCACCGAGAGACCCAGTACTTC. The whole variable domain, remainder taken from reference TRBV7-9 and TRBJ2-5, is DTGVSQNPRHKITKRGQNVTFRCDPISEHNRLYWYRQTLGQGPEFLTYFQNEAQLEKSRLLSDRFSAERPKGSFSTLEIQRTEQGDSAMYLCASSGTQDSHRETQYFGPGTRLLVL.

The chain joins TRBV3-1 (or the pseudogene TRBV3-2) to TRBJ1-3; unclear D gene. V was cut by 1 base and J by 7 bases, with 8 bases left in between. Germline CDR1 reads LGHDT; CDR2 reads YNNKEL (reference sequence). The CDR3 totals 13 residues. CDR3 nucleotide sequence: TGTGCCAGCAGCCAAGCTTTCGAGAACACCATATATTTT. Translation: CASSQAFENTIYF.

The chain joins TRBV15 to TRBJ1-1; no clear D. CDR1 and CDR2 (germline): LNHNV, YYDKDF (reference sequence). This CDR3 region has 13 residues. V dropped 6 bases and J dropped 4 bases, with 12 bases sitting between them. The CDR3 region is CATSPPGVTEAFF. In DNA form, the CDR3 reads TGTGCCACCAGTCCTCCCGGGGTCACTGAAGCTTTCTTT. The variable domain in full, completed from reference TRBV15 and TRBJ1-1, reads DAMVIQNPRYQVTQFGKPVTLSCSQTLNHNVMYWYQQKSSQAPKLLFHYYDKDFNNEADTPDNFQSRRPNTSFCFLDIRSPGLGDTAMYLCATSPPGVTEAFFGQGTRLTVV.

This rearrangement joins TRBV7-8 to TRBJ1-1; D call uncertain. The V gene lost 2 bases and the J gene lost 3 bases, with 22 bases spanning the gap. The CDR3 length is 18 residues. Germline values: CDR1 SGHVS, CDR2 FQNEAQ. CDR3 DNA: TGTGCCAGCAGCTTACTAGGAACGGGGATTGGTTTGGACACTGAAGCTTTCTTT. Encoded protein: CASSLLGTGIGLDTEAFF.